The T cell receptor (beta chain) under discussion was sequenced for a study of blood T cell repertoires in COVID-19. Looking at the study overall: PBMCs, B-cell-depleted T cells, or T cells provided the cDNA or gDNA that made up the material.

This clone was seen a few times. Study processing details: Reference gene primer amplification gave estimated nucleated cell counts. Clones were sequenced by immunoSEQ multiplex PCR, and TCRdb holds only the in-frame ones, with some missing. V, J and clone size reflect that table, while D and trimming were determined from the DNA. The data hold about 190,000 clones, with over 75% observed a single time. V dropped 3 bases and J dropped 3 bases, with 17 bases sitting between them. The CDR3 consists of 16 residues. The germline V gene has CDR1 MDHEN and CDR2 SYDVKM. The source material was peripheral blood. This chain uses TRBV28 with TRBJ1-1; a possible D gene is TRBD1 (6 bases). The TCR comes from a man in his forties or fifties who had recovered from COVID-19. DNA for the CDR3: TGTGCCAGCAGTTTTGGCCAGGGGCCTTCGCACACTGAAGCTTTCTTT. Its protein product is CASSFGQGPSHTEAFF.